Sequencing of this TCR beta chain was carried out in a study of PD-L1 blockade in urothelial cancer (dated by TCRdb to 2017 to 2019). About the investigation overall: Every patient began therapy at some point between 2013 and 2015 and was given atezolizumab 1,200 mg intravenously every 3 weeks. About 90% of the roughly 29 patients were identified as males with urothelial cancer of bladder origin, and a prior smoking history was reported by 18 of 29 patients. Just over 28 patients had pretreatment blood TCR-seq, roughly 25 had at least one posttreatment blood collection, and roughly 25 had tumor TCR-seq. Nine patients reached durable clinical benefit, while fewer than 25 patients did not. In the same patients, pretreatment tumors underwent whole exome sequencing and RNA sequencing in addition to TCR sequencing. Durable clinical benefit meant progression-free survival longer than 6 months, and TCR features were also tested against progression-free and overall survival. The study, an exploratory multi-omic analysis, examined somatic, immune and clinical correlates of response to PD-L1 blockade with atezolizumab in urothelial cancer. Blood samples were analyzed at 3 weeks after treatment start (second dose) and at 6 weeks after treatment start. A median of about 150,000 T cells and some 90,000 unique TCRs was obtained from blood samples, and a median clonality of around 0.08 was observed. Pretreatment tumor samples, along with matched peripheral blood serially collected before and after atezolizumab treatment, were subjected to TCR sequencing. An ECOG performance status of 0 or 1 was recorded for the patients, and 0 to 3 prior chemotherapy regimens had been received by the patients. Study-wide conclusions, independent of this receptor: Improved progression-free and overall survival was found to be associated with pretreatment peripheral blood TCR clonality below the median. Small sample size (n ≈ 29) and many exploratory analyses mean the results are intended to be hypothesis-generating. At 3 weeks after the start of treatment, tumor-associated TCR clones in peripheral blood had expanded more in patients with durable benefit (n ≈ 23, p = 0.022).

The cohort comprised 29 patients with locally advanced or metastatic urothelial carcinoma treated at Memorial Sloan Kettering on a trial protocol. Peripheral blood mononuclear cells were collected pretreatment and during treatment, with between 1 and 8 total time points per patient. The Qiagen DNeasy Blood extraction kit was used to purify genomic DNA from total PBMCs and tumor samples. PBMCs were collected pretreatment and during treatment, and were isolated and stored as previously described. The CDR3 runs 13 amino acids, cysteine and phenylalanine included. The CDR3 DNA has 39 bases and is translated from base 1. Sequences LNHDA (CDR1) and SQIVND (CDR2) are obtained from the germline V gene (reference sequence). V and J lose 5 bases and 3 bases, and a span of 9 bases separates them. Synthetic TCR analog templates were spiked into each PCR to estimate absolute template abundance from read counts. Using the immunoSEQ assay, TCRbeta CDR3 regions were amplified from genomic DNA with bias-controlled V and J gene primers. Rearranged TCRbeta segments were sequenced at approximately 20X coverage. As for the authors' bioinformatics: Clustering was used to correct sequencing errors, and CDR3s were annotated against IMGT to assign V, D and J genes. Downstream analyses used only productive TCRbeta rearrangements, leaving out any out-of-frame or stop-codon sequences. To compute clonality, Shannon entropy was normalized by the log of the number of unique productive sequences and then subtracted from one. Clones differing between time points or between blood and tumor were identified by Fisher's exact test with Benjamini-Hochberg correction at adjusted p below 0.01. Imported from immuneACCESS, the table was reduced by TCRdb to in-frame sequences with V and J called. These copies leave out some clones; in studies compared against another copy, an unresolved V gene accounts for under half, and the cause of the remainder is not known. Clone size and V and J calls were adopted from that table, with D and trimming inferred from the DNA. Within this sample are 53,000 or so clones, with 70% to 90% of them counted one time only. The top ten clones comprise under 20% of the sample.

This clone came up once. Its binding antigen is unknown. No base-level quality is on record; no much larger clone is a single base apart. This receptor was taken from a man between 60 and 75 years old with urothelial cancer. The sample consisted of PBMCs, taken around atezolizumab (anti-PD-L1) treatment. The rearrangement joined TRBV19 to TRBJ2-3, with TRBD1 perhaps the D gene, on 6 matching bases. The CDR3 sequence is CASSQGWTDTQYF. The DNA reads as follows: TGTGCCAGTAGTCAGGGGTGGACAGATACGCAGTATTTT.